The source of this T cell receptor beta chain is a study of neurological immune-mediated disorders. The CDR3 has 15 amino acids. The V gene end was trimmed by 6 bases and the J gene end by 1 base; junction bases not matched to a gene: 8. This clonotype was seen ten or more times. MiXCR, run by TCRdb on the 5' RACE reads, gives a single entry per CDR3 protein. The profile shows 55,000 to 75,000 distinct CDR3 sequences, about an eighth of them singletons. This receptor was obtained from an older woman with HTLV-1-associated myelopathy (HAM/TSP). What was sequenced was PBMCs. The gene calls are TRBV12-3 or TRBV12-4 and TRBJ2-7; 8 bases are shared with TRBD2. CDR3 in DNA: TGTGCCAGCAGCAAACGCTCTAGCGGGTCCTACGAGCAGTACTTC. As protein: CASSKRSSGSYEQYF.